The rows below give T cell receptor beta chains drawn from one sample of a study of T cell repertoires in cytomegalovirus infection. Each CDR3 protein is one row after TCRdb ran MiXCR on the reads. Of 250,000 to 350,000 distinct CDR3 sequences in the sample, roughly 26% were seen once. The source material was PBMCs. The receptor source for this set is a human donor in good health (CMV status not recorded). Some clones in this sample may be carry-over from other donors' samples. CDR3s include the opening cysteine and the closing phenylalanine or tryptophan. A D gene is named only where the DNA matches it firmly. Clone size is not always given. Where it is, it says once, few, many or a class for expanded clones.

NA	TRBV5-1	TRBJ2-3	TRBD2	CASSVGLAGGGDTQYF	TGCGCCAGCAGCGTGGGACTAGCGGGAGGGGGAGATACGCAGTATTTT
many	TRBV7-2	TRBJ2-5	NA	CASSSGPRARGRETQYF	TGTGCCAGCAGCTCCGGGCCGAGGGCTAGGGGACGGGAGACCCAGTACTTC
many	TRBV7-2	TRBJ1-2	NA	CASTLSGASYGYTF	TGTGCCAGCACCTTATCCGGGGCCAGCTATGGCTACACCTTC
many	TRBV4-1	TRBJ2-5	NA	CASSQARGWETQYF	TGCGCCAGCAGCCAAGCCCGGGGGTGGGAGACCCAGTACTTC
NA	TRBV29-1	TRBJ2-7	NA	CSVTGYYEQYF	TGCAGCGTGACAGGTTACTACGAGCAGTACTTC
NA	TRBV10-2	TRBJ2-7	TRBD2	CASTRGRGGTYEQYF	TGCGCCTCCACCCGGGGGCGGGGGGGAACCTACGAGCAGTACTTC
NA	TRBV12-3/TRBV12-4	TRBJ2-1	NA	CASSQIWGVNEQFF	TGTGCCAGCAGTCAGATTTGGGGGGTTAATGAGCAGTTCTTC
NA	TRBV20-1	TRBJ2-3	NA	CSARGGKGTDTQYF	TGCAGTGCTAGAGGCGGGAAGGGCACAGATACGCAGTATTTT
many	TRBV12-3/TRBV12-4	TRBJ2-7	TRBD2	CASSLSLAGEQYF	TGTGCCAGCAGTTTATCGCTAGCGGGGGAGCAGTACTTC
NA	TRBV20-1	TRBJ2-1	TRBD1	CSAPTGVDEQFF	TGCAGTGCTCCGACAGGGGTTGATGAGCAGTTCTTC
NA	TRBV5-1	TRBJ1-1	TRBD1	CASSLGQGAMAVVNTEAFF	TGCGCCAGCAGCTTAGGACAGGGGGCAATGGCCGTGGTGAACACTGAAGCTTTCTTT
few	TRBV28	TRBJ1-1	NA	CASSLAGFMAEAFF	TGTGCCAGCAGTTTAGCAGGATTTATGGCTGAAGCTTTCTTT
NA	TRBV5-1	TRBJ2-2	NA	CASSPLSGELFF	TGCGCCAGCAGCCCCCTATCTGGGGAGCTGTTTTTT
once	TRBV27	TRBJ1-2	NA	CASSTISGVGGYTF	TGTGCCAGCAGTACAATCTCAGGGGTCGGTGGCTACACCTTC
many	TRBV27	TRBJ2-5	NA	CASSSEGAGDQETQYF	TGTGCCAGCAGTTCCGAAGGGGCAGGGGACCAAGAGACCCAGTACTTC
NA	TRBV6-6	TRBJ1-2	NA	CASSLDPNYGYTF	TGTGCCAGCAGTTTGGACCCGAACTATGGCTACACCTTC
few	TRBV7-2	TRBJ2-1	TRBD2	CASSLRGGTSANEQFF	TGTGCCAGCAGCCTCCGGGGAGGGACTAGCGCCAATGAGCAGTTCTTC
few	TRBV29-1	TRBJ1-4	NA	CSVDWFFDANEKLFF	TGCAGCGTTGATTGGTTTTTCGATGCTAATGAAAAACTGTTTTTT
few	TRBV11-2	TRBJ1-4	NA	CASSPGRAVGKLFF	TGTGCCAGCAGCCCCGGGAGGGCAGTTGGAAAACTGTTTTTT
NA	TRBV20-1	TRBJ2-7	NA	CSARAGATYEQYF	TGCAGTGCTAGGGCTGGGGCCACCTACGAGCAGTACTTC
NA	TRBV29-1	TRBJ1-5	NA	CSVQEQYNQPQHF	TGCAGCGTCCAGGAACAGTACAATCAGCCCCAGCATTTT
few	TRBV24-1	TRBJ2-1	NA	CATSDPTAYNEQFF	TGTGCCACCAGTGACCCGACAGCGTACAATGAGCAGTTCTTC
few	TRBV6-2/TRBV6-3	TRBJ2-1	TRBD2	CASSYSPGSGTFFNEQFF	TGTGCCAGCAGTTACTCCCCGGGTAGCGGGACTTTTTTCAATGAGCAGTTCTTC
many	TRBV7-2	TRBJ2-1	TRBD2	CASSLTRGAYNEQFF	TGTGCCAGCAGCTTAACGCGGGGGGCCTACAATGAGCAGTTCTTC
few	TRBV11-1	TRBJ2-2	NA	CASSSNTGGTGELFF	TGTGCCAGCAGCTCGAACACCGGGGGCACCGGGGAGCTGTTTTTT
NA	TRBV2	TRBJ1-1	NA	CASINRNTEAFF	TGTGCCAGCATTAACAGGAACACTGAAGCTTTCTTT
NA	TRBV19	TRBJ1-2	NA	CASSIGRPHYGYTF	TGTGCCAGTAGTATTGGCCGCCCCCACTATGGCTACACCTTC
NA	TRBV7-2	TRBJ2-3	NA	CASSRFAERTDTQYF	TGTGCCAGCAGCCGCTTCGCCGAGAGAACAGATACGCAGTATTTT
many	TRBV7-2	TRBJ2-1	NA	CASSVQWSPYNEQFF	TGTGCCAGCAGCGTTCAGTGGAGCCCCTACAATGAGCAGTTCTTC
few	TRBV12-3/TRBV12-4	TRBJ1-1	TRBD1	CASRSGTGDTEAFF	TGTGCCAGCCGGTCCGGGACAGGGGACACTGAAGCTTTCTTT
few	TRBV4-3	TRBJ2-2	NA	CASSQEEAGELFF	TGCGCCAGCAGCCAAGAGGAGGCCGGGGAGCTGTTTTTT
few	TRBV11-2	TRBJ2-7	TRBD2	CASSTLAGANYEQYF	TGTGCCAGCAGCACCCTAGCGGGGGCAAACTACGAGCAGTACTTC
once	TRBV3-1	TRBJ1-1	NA	CASSQVAGDTEAFF	TGTGCCAGCAGCCAAGTGGCAGGGGACACTGAAGCTTTCTTT
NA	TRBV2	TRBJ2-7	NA	CATMRGGEQYF	TGTGCCACCATGAGGGGAGGCGAGCAGTACTTC
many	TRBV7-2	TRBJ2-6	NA	CASSLLRSGANVLTF	TGTGCCAGCAGCTTACTCCGCTCTGGGGCCAACGTCCTGACTTTC
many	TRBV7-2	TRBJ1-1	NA	CASSLFLDTEAFF	TGTGCCAGCAGCTTATTTCTAGACACTGAAGCTTTCTTT
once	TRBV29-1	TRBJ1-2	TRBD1	CSTGTGDYGYTF	TGCAGCACTGGGACAGGCGACTATGGCTACACCTTC